A selection of T cell receptor beta chains follows, all from one sample in a study of cytomegalovirus exposure and HLA in healthy donors. Data came from immunoSEQ multiplex PCR; TCRdb stores just in-frame clones and leaves some out. The sample lists more than 110,000 clones, roughly 75% seen once, with 2% to 2.5% in the top ten. Sequences were obtained from PBMCs. The receptors come from a man aged 25-40 years in good health and CMV-seronegative. CDR3s include the opening cysteine and the closing phenylalanine or tryptophan. A D gene is named only where the DNA matches it firmly. Not all rows give a size; the values are once, few, many and, for expanded clones, a class.

j_gene: TRBJ1-1
d_gene: TRBD1
abundance: few
v_gene: TRBV7-8
CDR3aa: CASSSGNRGTEAFF
CDR3nt: TGTGCCAGCAGCTCCGGGAACAGGGGCACTGAAGCTTTCTTT

j_gene: TRBJ1-4
d_gene: TRBD1
abundance: -
v_gene: TRBV28
CDR3aa: CASSSTGGLEEKLFF
CDR3nt: TGTGCCAGCAGTTCGACAGGGGGATTGGAGGAAAAACTGTTTTTT

j_gene: TRBJ1-5
d_gene: -
abundance: -
v_gene: TRBV7-9
CDR3aa: CASSDDRSNQPQNF
CDR3nt: TGTGCCAGCAGCGACGACAGGAGCAATCAGCCCCAGAATTTT

j_gene: TRBJ1-6
d_gene: -
abundance: once
v_gene: TRBV7-8
CDR3aa: CASSPRDTHSPLHF
CDR3nt: TGTGCCAGCAGCCCCCGGGACACTCATTCACCCCTCCACTTT

j_gene: TRBJ2-5
d_gene: -
abundance: -
v_gene: TRBV15
CDR3aa: CATSRAGQSQETQYF
CDR3nt: TGTGCCACCAGCAGAGCAGGTCAGAGCCAAGAGACCCAGTACTTC

j_gene: TRBJ1-5
d_gene: -
abundance: once
v_gene: TRBV4-1
CDR3aa: CASSQRTDSNQPQHF
CDR3nt: TGCGCCAGCAGCCAAAGGACAGATAGCAATCAGCCCCAGCATTTT

j_gene: TRBJ2-1
d_gene: -
abundance: -
v_gene: TRBV27
CDR3aa: CASSLSAESSYNEQFF
CDR3nt: TGTGCCAGCAGTTTATCGGCAGAAAGCTCCTACAATGAGCAGTTCTTC

j_gene: TRBJ1-5
d_gene: TRBD1
abundance: -
v_gene: TRBV4-2
CDR3aa: CASSQAQGARPQHF
CDR3nt: TGTGCCAGCAGCCAAGCTCAGGGGGCCAGGCCCCAGCATTTT

j_gene: TRBJ2-1
d_gene: -
abundance: -
v_gene: TRBV11-2
CDR3aa: CASSIRDSLAEQFF
CDR3nt: TGTGCCAGCAGCATCCGGGACTCGCTAGCTGAGCAGTTCTTC

j_gene: TRBJ2-7
d_gene: TRBD1
abundance: -
v_gene: TRBV7-9
CDR3aa: CASSGRGFDEQYF
CDR3nt: TGTGCCAGCAGCGGCAGGGGGTTCGACGAGCAGTACTTC

j_gene: TRBJ2-5
d_gene: TRBD1
abundance: few
v_gene: TRBV6-1
CDR3aa: CASSGTGTKETQYF
CDR3nt: TGTGCCAGCAGTGGGACAGGGACGAAGGAGACCCAGTACTTC

j_gene: TRBJ2-2
d_gene: -
abundance: -
v_gene: TRBV2
CDR3aa: CASSRSGLQNTGELFF
CDR3nt: TGTGCCAGCAGTCGTTCAGGGCTTCAGAACACCGGGGAGCTGTTTTTT

j_gene: TRBJ2-3
d_gene: TRBD2
abundance: -
v_gene: TRBV7-9
CDR3aa: CASSLAASGKSDTQYF
CDR3nt: TGTGCCAGCAGCTTAGCGGCTAGCGGGAAATCAGATACGCAGTATTTT

j_gene: TRBJ2-4
d_gene: TRBD2
abundance: -
v_gene: TRBV30
CDR3aa: CAWSVGLAGGYKNIQYF
CDR3nt: TGTGCCTGGAGTGTTGGACTAGCGGGAGGGTACAAAAACATTCAGTACTTC

j_gene: TRBJ2-7
d_gene: -
abundance: -
v_gene: TRBV4-2
CDR3aa: CASSQALVGVGSYEQYF
CDR3nt: TGTGCCAGCAGCCAGGCCCTGGTGGGAGTTGGGTCCTACGAGCAGTACTTC

j_gene: TRBJ2-1
d_gene: -
abundance: -
v_gene: TRBV9
CDR3aa: CASGGQFYNEQFF
CDR3nt: TGTGCCAGCGGAGGACAGTTCTACAATGAGCAGTTCTTC

j_gene: TRBJ2-7
d_gene: TRBD1
abundance: -
v_gene: TRBV2
CDR3aa: CASGGQGSSSYEQYF
CDR3nt: TGTGCCAGCGGCGGACAGGGGAGTAGCTCCTACGAGCAGTACTTC

j_gene: TRBJ1-2
d_gene: TRBD1
abundance: -
v_gene: TRBV6-1
CDR3aa: CASSARGRDYTF
CDR3nt: TGTGCCAGCAGTGCCAGGGGGCGCGACTACACCTTC

j_gene: TRBJ1-1
d_gene: -
abundance: few
v_gene: TRBV5-1
CDR3aa: CASSSRAGGTEAFF
CDR3nt: TGCGCCAGCAGCTCCAGGGCGGGGGGCACTGAAGCTTTCTTT

j_gene: TRBJ2-1
d_gene: TRBD2
abundance: -
v_gene: TRBV6-1
CDR3aa: CASKVAGGPVNEQFF
CDR3nt: TGTGCCAGCAAGGTAGCGGGAGGGCCGGTCAATGAGCAGTTCTTC

j_gene: TRBJ1-6
d_gene: -
abundance: -
v_gene: TRBV5-6
CDR3aa: CASSPYGGNNSPLHF
CDR3nt: TGTGCCAGCAGCCCCTATGGAGGGAATAATTCACCCCTCCACTTT

j_gene: TRBJ1-2
d_gene: -
abundance: -
v_gene: TRBV25-1
CDR3aa: CASSRGYGYPF
CDR3nt: TGTGCCAGCAGTCGGGGGTATGGCTACCCCTTC

j_gene: TRBJ2-7
d_gene: -
abundance: -
v_gene: TRBV19
CDR3aa: CASSPGDIAYEQYF
CDR3nt: TGTGCCAGTAGTCCTGGGGACATCGCCTACGAGCAGTACTTC

j_gene: TRBJ2-7
d_gene: TRBD1
abundance: -
v_gene: TRBV7-9
CDR3aa: CASSPSQGAAYEQYF
CDR3nt: TGTGCCAGCAGCCCGTCCCAGGGGGCGGCTTACGAGCAGTACTTC

j_gene: TRBJ2-3
d_gene: -
abundance: -
v_gene: TRBV5-1
CDR3aa: CASSLGVDTQYF
CDR3nt: TGCGCCAGCAGCTTAGGGGTAGATACGCAGTATTTT

j_gene: TRBJ2-1
d_gene: -
abundance: few
v_gene: TRBV5-6
CDR3aa: CASSSGHRSYNEQFF
CDR3nt: TGTGCCAGCAGCTCGGGACACCGCTCCTACAATGAGCAGTTCTTC

j_gene: TRBJ2-6
d_gene: -
abundance: -
v_gene: TRBV15
CDR3aa: CATSRRKGFQGHGANVLTF
CDR3nt: TGTGCCACCAGCAGACGAAAGGGGTTTCAGGGGCACGGGGCCAACGTCCTGACTTTC

j_gene: TRBJ2-3
d_gene: TRBD2
abundance: -
v_gene: TRBV29-1
CDR3aa: CSVGGGGLAGGPPDTQYF
CDR3nt: TGCAGCGTTGGGGGCGGTGGACTAGCGGGAGGGCCTCCTGATACGCAGTATTTT

j_gene: TRBJ2-7
d_gene: TRBD1
abundance: -
v_gene: TRBV11-2
CDR3aa: CASSLDRGQGAYEQYF
CDR3nt: TGTGCCAGCAGCTTAGATCGGGGACAGGGGGCCTACGAGCAGTACTTC

j_gene: TRBJ1-4
d_gene: TRBD1
abundance: -
v_gene: TRBV7-9
CDR3aa: CASSPDRGRTNEKLFF
CDR3nt: TGTGCCAGCAGCCCGGACAGGGGTAGAACTAATGAAAAACTGTTTTTT

j_gene: TRBJ2-7
d_gene: TRBD2
abundance: -
v_gene: TRBV6-5
CDR3aa: CASTSVAGSSYEQYF
CDR3nt: TGTGCCAGCACCTCGGTAGCGGGGTCCTCCTACGAGCAGTACTTC

j_gene: TRBJ1-1
d_gene: -
abundance: -
v_gene: TRBV9
CDR3aa: CASSPRGLVDTEAFF
CDR3nt: TGTGCCAGCAGCCCCCGAGGGCTGGTAGACACTGAAGCTTTCTTT

j_gene: TRBJ1-1
d_gene: -
abundance: few
v_gene: TRBV10-1
CDR3aa: CASSEYRGGEAFF
CDR3nt: TGCGCCAGCAGTGAGTATCGAGGGGGTGAAGCTTTCTTT

j_gene: TRBJ2-1
d_gene: -
abundance: once
v_gene: TRBV6-5
CDR3aa: CASSRGSSYNEQFF
CDR3nt: TGTGCCAGCAGTCGAGGGAGCTCCTACAATGAGCAGTTCTTC

j_gene: TRBJ2-3
d_gene: -
abundance: -
v_gene: TRBV7-3
CDR3aa: CASSLTTSGGTDTQYF
CDR3nt: TGTGCCAGCAGCTTAACTACCAGCGGTGGCACAGATACGCAGTATTTT

j_gene: TRBJ1-1
d_gene: -
abundance: -
v_gene: TRBV4-1
CDR3aa: CASSLVMNTEAFF
CDR3nt: TGCGCCAGCAGCCTTGTCATGAACACTGAAGCTTTCTTT

j_gene: TRBJ1-5
d_gene: TRBD1
abundance: -
v_gene: TRBV7-8
CDR3aa: CASSLRGPSNQPQHF
CDR3nt: TGTGCCAGCAGCTTGAGGGGGCCTAGCAATCAGCCCCAGCATTTT

j_gene: TRBJ2-7
d_gene: TRBD1
abundance: -
v_gene: TRBV5-4
CDR3aa: CASSSDPGTGGSEQYF
CDR3nt: TGTGCCAGCAGCTCGGATCCCGGGACAGGGGGTAGCGAGCAGTACTTC

j_gene: TRBJ2-6
d_gene: -
abundance: once
v_gene: TRBV2
CDR3aa: CASSEGPSGANVLTF
CDR3nt: TGTGCCAGCAGTGAAGGTCCTAGCGGGGCCAACGTCCTGACTTTC

j_gene: TRBJ2-5
d_gene: TRBD1
abundance: -
v_gene: TRBV30
CDR3aa: CAWKRVPMPDRGFQETQYF
CDR3nt: TGTGCCTGGAAGCGTGTTCCCATGCCCGACAGGGGTTTCCAAGAGACCCAGTACTTC

j_gene: TRBJ2-1
d_gene: -
abundance: -
v_gene: TRBV19
CDR3aa: CASSIRGTSSYNEQFF
CDR3nt: TGTGCCAGTAGTATTCGGGGGACGTCCTCCTACAATGAGCAGTTCTTC

j_gene: TRBJ2-5
d_gene: -
abundance: -
v_gene: TRBV6-5
CDR3aa: CASSYSQGQETQYF
CDR3nt: TGTGCCAGCAGTTACTCGCAGGGCCAAGAGACCCAGTACTTC

j_gene: TRBJ2-7
d_gene: -
abundance: -
v_gene: TRBV28
CDR3aa: CASSSPGYEQYF
CDR3nt: TGTGCCAGCAGTTCCCCGGGGTACGAGCAGTACTTC

j_gene: TRBJ1-3
d_gene: TRBD1
abundance: once
v_gene: TRBV6-1
CDR3aa: CASSDITGDDIYF
CDR3nt: TGTGCCAGCAGTGACATTACAGGGGATGACATATATTTT

j_gene: TRBJ1-5
d_gene: TRBD1
abundance: -
v_gene: TRBV28
CDR3aa: CASSVGTGGSNQPQHF
CDR3nt: TGTGCCAGCAGTGTCGGCACAGGGGGTAGCAATCAGCCCCAGCATTTT

j_gene: TRBJ2-1
d_gene: -
abundance: few
v_gene: TRBV25-1
CDR3aa: CASSDLTRLDSYNEQFF
CDR3nt: TGTGCCAGCAGTGACCTGACTAGGCTTGATTCCTACAATGAGCAGTTCTTC

j_gene: TRBJ2-3
d_gene: TRBD2
abundance: -
v_gene: TRBV5-1
CDR3aa: CASSFGTSGDTQYF
CDR3nt: TGCGCCAGCAGCTTCGGGACTAGCGGAGATACGCAGTATTTT

j_gene: TRBJ2-3
d_gene: -
abundance: once
v_gene: TRBV19
CDR3aa: CASSQGIRPDTQYF
CDR3nt: TGTGCCAGTTCTCAGGGGATCCGCCCAGATACGCAGTATTTT

j_gene: TRBJ1-4
d_gene: TRBD1
abundance: few
v_gene: TRBV4-1
CDR3aa: CASSQDWNRGWGGEKLFF
CDR3nt: TGCGCCAGCAGCCAAGATTGGAACAGGGGGTGGGGTGGTGAAAAACTGTTTTTT

j_gene: TRBJ1-5
d_gene: -
abundance: once
v_gene: TRBV19
CDR3aa: CASSGRTGVDQPQHF
CDR3nt: TGTGCCAGTAGTGGCAGGACTGGGGTCGATCAGCCCCAGCATTTT

j_gene: TRBJ2-3
d_gene: TRBD2
abundance: -
v_gene: TRBV4-1
CDR3aa: CASSHDSPRGLAGGTDTQYF
CDR3nt: TGCGCCAGCAGCCATGACTCCCCGCGCGGACTAGCGGGCGGCACAGATACGCAGTATTTT

j_gene: TRBJ2-6
d_gene: TRBD2
abundance: -
v_gene: TRBV19
CDR3aa: CASSILAGGSSGANVLTF
CDR3nt: TGTGCCAGTAGTATCCTAGCGGGAGGGTCCTCTGGGGCCAACGTCCTGACTTTC